This TCR beta chain was identified in a study of T cells in Graves' hyperthyroidism and ophthalmopathy. Together with thyroid ultrasound, orbital computed tomography, serum thyroxine and TRAb, clinical symptoms were used for diagnoses. This clonotype was detected ten times or more. Amplified TCR beta CDR3 regions came from RNA transcripts. The TCR CDR3 was amplified in a first-round RT-PCR using the HTBI primer set. TCRdb reanalysed the multiplex PCR reads using MiXCR and keeps one entry per CDR3 protein. This sample has approximately 360,000 distinct CDR3 sequences, with approximately 14% found just once. The trim removed 2 bases at V and 6 bases at J, leaving 10 bases unmatched. The CDR3 covers 15 residues. Germline assignment: CDR1 GTSNPN and CDR2 SVGIG (reference sequence).

Sequenced input: blood. The V call is TRBV30, the J call TRBJ1-5; 7 positions agree with TRBD1. This sequence was found in a woman between 18 and 30 years old with Graves' hyperthyroidism that later progressed to Graves' ophthalmopathy. This CDR3 reads CAWSPKTGRGQPQHF. The CDR3 DNA sequence: TGTGCCTGGAGTCCCAAGACAGGGAGGGGTCAGCCCCAGCATTTT.